Below, 20 T cell receptor beta chains from the same sample are listed, as sequenced in a study of cytomegalovirus exposure and HLA in healthy donors. The primer mix had 60 Vbeta and 13 Jbeta primers. Libraries were prepared by immunoSEQ multiplex PCR; TCRdb keeps only in-frame clonotypes and omits some of them. The data hold 140,000 to 150,000 clones, with approximately 79% observed a single time. What was sequenced was PBMCs. The receptors were sampled from a woman younger than 45 in good health and CMV-seronegative.

The chain links TRBV19 to TRBJ1-2; 7 positions agree with TRBD1. This CDR3 is 14 amino acids long. V shed 6 bases and J 0 bases; nucleotides not matched to a gene: 4. The V gene's germline CDR1 is LNHDA and CDR2 SQIVND (reference sequence). This CDR3 is CASRITGANYGYTF. In nucleotides, the CDR3 is TGTGCCAGTAGAATAACAGGGGCTAACTATGGCTACACCTTC.

The chain couples TRBV28 to TRBJ2-1; a weak D match, TRBD2 (6 bases). The CDR3 totals 16 residues. Trimming took 6 bases from V and 3 from J, leaving 18 bases between them. CDR1 is MDHEN, CDR2 SYDVKM, per germline. The CDR3: CASRGSWGTFYNEQFF. The CDR3 coding sequence is TGTGCCAGCAGGGGATCATGGGGGACTTTCTACAATGAGCAGTTCTTC.

The chain combines TRBV28 with TRBJ1-4, with 10 bases identical to TRBD1. Germline V gene data show CDR1 as MDHEN and CDR2 as SYDVKM. The CDR3 is 16 amino acids. Trimming removed 6 bases from V and 8 bases from J; junction bases left unmatched: 12. The CDR3 here is CASRNPRDRGVEKLFF. In DNA form, the CDR3 reads TGTGCCAGCAGAAACCCCCGGGACAGGGGAGTGGAAAAACTGTTTTTT.

The V gene is TRBV7-9, the J gene TRBJ1-1; perhaps TRBD1 as D (5 bases). CDR1 is SEHNR, CDR2 FQNEAQ, per germline (reference sequence). With 7 bases removed from V and 0 bases from J, the gap between germline ends came to 18 bases. The CDR3 is 16 amino acids. CDR3 coding DNA: TGTGCCAGCACCCCCCGGGGGGTAGCCCTGAACACTGAAGCTTTCTTT. This gives the protein CASTPRGVALNTEAFF.

The chain uses TRBV5-1 and TRBJ2-1, with TRBD1 matching 10 bases. The CDR3 loop spans 15 amino acids. Germline V gene lookup returns CDR1 SGHRS and CDR2 YFSETQ. The V gene end was trimmed by 4 bases and the J gene end by 4 bases; junction bases not matched to a gene: 5. For the CDR3, the DNA is TGCGCCAGCAGCCAGACAGGGGGCGCGTACAATGAGCAGTTCTTC. Amino acids: CASSQTGGAYNEQFF.

The V and J genes are TRBV2 and TRBJ2-7, with TRBD1 identical over 11 bases. With 5 bases clipped from V and 1 base from J, the junction kept 16 bases outside the gene matches. CDR1 SNHLY and CDR2 FYNNEI come from the germline V gene. The CDR3 sequence is 19 residues long. The CDR3 DNA follows: TGTGCCAGCAGTTCGATTGACCGGGACAGGGGGTACAGATCCTACGAGCAGTACTTC. It translates to CASSSIDRDRGYRSYEQYF.

The chain is built from TRBV2 and TRBJ1-2, with D perhaps TRBD1 (6 bases). The CDR3 has 14 amino acids. Trimming removed 7 bases at V and 5 bases at J, with 17 bases between. CDR1 is SNHLY and CDR2 is FYNNEI in the germline V gene. As DNA, the CDR3 is TGTGCCAGCACCGGCAGCAGGGGCCAGTATGGCTACACCTTC. It yields the protein CASTGSRGQYGYTF.

This clone was detected a few times. CDR3 loop: CASSLFGGTYEQYF. CDR3 coding DNA: TGTGCCAGCAGCTTGTTCGGGGGGACATACGAGCAGTACTTC. V and J are TRBV5-4 and TRBJ2-7; D possibly corresponds to TRBD2 (7 bases). The V gene lost 1 base and the J gene lost 4 bases, with 12 bases spanning the gap. The CDR3 extends over 14 amino acids. Per the germline V gene, CDR1 is SGHNT and CDR2 is YYREEE (reference sequence). The variable domain in full, completed from reference TRBV5-4 and TRBJ2-7, reads ETGVTQSPTHLIKTRGQQVTLRCSSQSGHNTVSWYQQALGQGPQFIFQYYREEENGRGNFPPRFSGLQFPNYSSELNVNALELDDSALYLCASSLFGGTYEQYFGPGTRLTVT.

This clone was seen just once. The chain is built from TRBV5-1 and TRBJ2-3, with 9 bases lining up with TRBD2. This CDR3 contains 15 residues. Per germline, CDR1 SGHRS and CDR2 YFSETQ. Germline trimming cut 7 bases from V and 6 bases from J; bases unmatched to any gene: 12. CDR3 region: CASAPGASGTDTQYF. Written as DNA, the CDR3 is TGCGCCAGCGCCCCAGGGGCTAGCGGGACTGATACGCAGTATTTT.

In this sample, this clone turned up once. The chain employs TRBV30 and TRBJ1-2; D is undetermined. The CDR3 has 12 residues. The germline V and J ends were trimmed by 3 bases and 8 bases, with 13 bases remaining between them. Germline V CDR1 and CDR2: GTSNPN, SVGIG (reference sequence). The CDR3 loop reads CAWSDIKEGYTF. DNA of the CDR3: TGTGCCTGGAGCGATATCAAAGAGGGCTACACCTTC. Complete variable domain (other parts from reference TRBV30 and TRBJ1-2): SQTIHQWPATLVQPVGSPLSLECTVEGTSNPNLYWYRQAAGRGLQLLFYSVGIGQISSEVPQNLSASRPQDRQFILSSKKLLLSDSGFYLCAWSDIKEGYTFGSGTRLTVV.

This rearrangement joins TRBV19 to TRBJ2-5; 10 positions agree with TRBD2. The germline V gene encodes CDR1 LNHDA and CDR2 SQIVND (reference sequence). J was trimmed by 7 bases and V by 6 bases; bases with no gene match: 8. CDR3 length: 14 residues. For the CDR3, the DNA is TGTGCCAGTAGGAAAGCGGGAGGGCCTGGGACCCAGTACTTC. This gives the protein CASRKAGGPGTQYF.

The chain has TRBV4-3 and TRBJ1-2, with D maybe TRBD1 (6 bases). The V end lost 0 bases, the J end lost 5 bases, and 16 bases lay between the germline ends. The CDR3 has 16 residues. Germline-derived CDR1 and CDR2 are LGHNA and YSLEER. The CDR3 here is CASSQEQGSLSYGYTF. The CDR3 coding sequence is TGCGCCAGCAGCCAAGAGCAGGGGTCGTTATCGTATGGCTACACCTTC.

As concerns this clone: A read error may account for a junction end that differs from germline. This chain links TRBV7-9 with TRBJ2-7, with D tentatively TRBD1 (6 bases). Looked up from germline, CDR1 is SEHNR and CDR2 is FQNEAQ (reference sequence). The CDR3 totals 13 residues. Written as DNA, the CDR3 is TGTTCCAGCAGCTCCAGGGGTTCCTACGAGCAGTACTTC. Translating gives CSSSSRGSYEQYF.

Only one count was recorded for this clone. The chain's CDR3 is CASSSRGINTGELFF. The CDR3 bases are TGCGCCAGCAGCAGTCGGGGGATTAACACCGGGGAGCTGTTTTTT. The chain employs TRBV5-1 and TRBJ2-2; TRBD2 is a possible D gene (6 bases). Trimming took 4 bases from V and 2 from J, leaving 12 bases between them. Germline CDR1 and CDR2: SGHRS and YFSETQ. The CDR3 has 15 amino acids.

The CDR3 protein is CASSPSGGGTDTQYF. CDR3 nucleotide sequence: TGTGCCAGCAGCCCCTCTGGCGGGGGCACAGATACGCAGTATTTT. The chain employs TRBV9 and TRBJ2-3; tentatively, D is TRBD2 (6 bases). Germline CDR1 is SGDLS and CDR2 is YYNGEE. Trimming left V 4 bases short and J 1 base short, with 13 bases between. This CDR3 contains 15 residues. The full variable domain, in which reference TRBV9 and TRBJ2-3 provide the parts outside the CDR3, is DSGVTQTPKHLITATGQRVTLRCSPRSGDLSVYWYQQSLDQGLQFLIQYYNGEERAKGNILERFSAQQFPDLHSELNLSSLELGDSALYFCASSPSGGGTDTQYFGPGTRLTVL.

The chain recombines TRBV10-1 with TRBJ2-1; 12 nucleotides align to TRBD2. CDR3 size: 17 residues. Per the germline V gene, CDR1 is WNHNN and CDR2 is SYGVQD (reference sequence). V lost 3 bases to trimming and J lost 10 bases; unmatched junction nucleotides: 13. In DNA, the CDR3 is TGCGCCAGCAGTGACCGGACGGCTAGCGGGAGGGCGAGAGAGCAGTTCTTC. The encoded protein is CASSDRTASGRAREQFF.

The chain couples TRBV27 to TRBJ1-2, with 9 bases matching TRBD1. The junction had 3 bases not matched to a gene; V was cut back by 4 bases and J by 0 bases. Germline CDR1 MNHEY, CDR2 SMNVEV (reference sequence). This CDR3 has 15 residues. CDR3 coding DNA: TGTGCCAGCAGTTCCCGGACAGGGGCTAACTATGGCTACACCTTC. It codes for CASSSRTGANYGYTF.

The rearrangement joins TRBV28 to TRBJ1-2; a weak D match, TRBD1 (5 bases). The CDR3 loop spans 14 amino acids. The V end lost 6 bases, the J end lost 5 bases, and 16 bases lay between the germline ends. Germline V gene lookup returns CDR1 MDHEN and CDR2 SYDVKM. The CDR3 region has the DNA TGTGCCAGCAGACAGACAGTGGAGGGGTATGGCTACACCTTC. It specifies CASRQTVEGYGYTF.

Comments on this clone: This specimen includes other DNA sequences encoding the same CDR3. The chain has TRBV19 and TRBJ2-3, with 12 nucleotides matching TRBD2. Unmatched junction bases numbered 7, after V lost 6 bases and J lost 3 bases. The CDR3 covers 16 residues. CDR1 LNHDA and CDR2 SQIVND come from the germline V gene (reference sequence). The CDR3 DNA is TGTGCCAGTAGCCGTACTAGCGGGGGGCCGACAGATACGCAGTATTTT. It encodes CASSRTSGGPTDTQYF.

V and J are TRBV10-3 and TRBJ2-3; 12 positions agree with TRBD1. Germline values: CDR1 ENHRY, CDR2 SYGVKD. CDR3 length: 16 amino acids. V lost 9 bases, J lost 4 bases, and 11 bases stayed unmatched. CDR3 bases: TGTGCCATTGCCCCGGGACAGGGGGCAGGGGCAGATACGCAGTATTTT. As protein: CAIAPGQGAGADTQYF.